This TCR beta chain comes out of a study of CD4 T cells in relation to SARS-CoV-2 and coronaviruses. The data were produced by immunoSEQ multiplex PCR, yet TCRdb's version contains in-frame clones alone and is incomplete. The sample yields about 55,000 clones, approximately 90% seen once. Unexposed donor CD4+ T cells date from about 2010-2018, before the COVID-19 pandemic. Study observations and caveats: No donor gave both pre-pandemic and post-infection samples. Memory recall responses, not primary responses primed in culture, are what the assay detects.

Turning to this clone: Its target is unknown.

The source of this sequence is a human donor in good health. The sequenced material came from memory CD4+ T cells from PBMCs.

For the CDR3, the DNA is TGTGCCAGCAGTTTATATAGCGGGGGAACCTACGAGCAGTACTTC. As protein: CASSLYSGGTYEQYF. This chain links TRBV28 with TRBJ2-7; 9 bases are shared with TRBD2. CDR3 length: 15 amino acids. Germline V gene data show CDR1 as MDHEN and CDR2 as SYDVKM. J was trimmed by 2 bases and V by 1 base; bases with no gene match: 3.